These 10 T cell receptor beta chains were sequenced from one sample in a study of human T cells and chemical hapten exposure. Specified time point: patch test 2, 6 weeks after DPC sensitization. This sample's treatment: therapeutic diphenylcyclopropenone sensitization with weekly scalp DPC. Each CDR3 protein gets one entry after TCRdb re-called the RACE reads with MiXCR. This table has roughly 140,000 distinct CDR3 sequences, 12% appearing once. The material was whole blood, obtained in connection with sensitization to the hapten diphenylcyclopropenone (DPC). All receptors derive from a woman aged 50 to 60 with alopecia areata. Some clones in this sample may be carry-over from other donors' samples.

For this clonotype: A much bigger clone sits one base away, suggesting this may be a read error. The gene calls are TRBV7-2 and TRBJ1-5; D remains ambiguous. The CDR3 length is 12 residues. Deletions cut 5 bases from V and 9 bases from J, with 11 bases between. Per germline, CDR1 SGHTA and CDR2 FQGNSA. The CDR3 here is CASSTVDRPQHF. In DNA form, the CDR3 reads TGTGCCAGCAGCACGGTGGATCGGCCCCAGCATTTT.

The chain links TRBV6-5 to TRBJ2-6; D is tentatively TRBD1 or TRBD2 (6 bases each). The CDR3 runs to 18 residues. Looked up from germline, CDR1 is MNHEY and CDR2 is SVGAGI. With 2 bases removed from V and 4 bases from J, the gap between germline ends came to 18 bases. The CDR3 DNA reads TGTGCCAGCAGTTACGGGCGGTCCGGGGGCCTCGGGGCCAACGTCCTGACTTTC. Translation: CASSYGRSGGLGANVLTF.

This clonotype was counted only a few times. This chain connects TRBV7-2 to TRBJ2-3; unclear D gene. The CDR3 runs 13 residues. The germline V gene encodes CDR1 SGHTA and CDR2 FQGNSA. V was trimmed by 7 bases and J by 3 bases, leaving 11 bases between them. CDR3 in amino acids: CASTALDTDTQYF. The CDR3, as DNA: TGTGCCAGCACCGCCCTAGATACAGATACGCAGTATTTT.

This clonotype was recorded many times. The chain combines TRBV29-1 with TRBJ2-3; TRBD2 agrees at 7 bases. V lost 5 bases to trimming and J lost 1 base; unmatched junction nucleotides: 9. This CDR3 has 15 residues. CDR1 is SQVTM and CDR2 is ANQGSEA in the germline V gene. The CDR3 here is CSVPSSGGGTDTQYF. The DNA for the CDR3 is TGCAGCGTTCCCTCCTCGGGAGGAGGCACAGATACGCAGTATTTT.

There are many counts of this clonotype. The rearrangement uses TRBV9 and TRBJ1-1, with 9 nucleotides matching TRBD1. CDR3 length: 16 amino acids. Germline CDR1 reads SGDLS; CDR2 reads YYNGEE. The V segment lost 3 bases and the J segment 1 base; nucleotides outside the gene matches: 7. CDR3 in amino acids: CASSGNRGRGNTEAFF. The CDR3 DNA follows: TGTGCCAGCAGCGGGAACAGGGGGCGCGGGAACACTGAAGCTTTCTTT.

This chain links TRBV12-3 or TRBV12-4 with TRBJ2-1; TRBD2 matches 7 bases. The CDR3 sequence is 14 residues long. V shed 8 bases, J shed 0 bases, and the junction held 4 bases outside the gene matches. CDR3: CASRGDSSYNEQFF. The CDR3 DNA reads TGTGCCAGCCGGGGGGACTCCTCCTACAATGAGCAGTTCTTC.

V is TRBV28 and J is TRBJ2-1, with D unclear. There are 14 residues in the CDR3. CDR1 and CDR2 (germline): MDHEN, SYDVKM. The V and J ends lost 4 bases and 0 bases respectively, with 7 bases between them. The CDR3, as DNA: TGTGCCAGCAGTTCGACTCCCTCCTACAATGAGCAGTTCTTC. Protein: CASSSTPSYNEQFF.

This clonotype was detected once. CDR3 region: CAISESLGLDIQYF. Here the CDR3 DNA reads TGTGCCATCAGTGAGTCACTGGGGTTGGACATTCAGTACTTC. The genes are TRBV10-3 and TRBJ2-4; D is ambiguous. Looked up from germline, CDR1 is ENHRY and CDR2 is SYGVKD. The CDR3 runs to 14 residues. V dropped 0 bases and J dropped 8 bases, with 11 bases sitting between them.

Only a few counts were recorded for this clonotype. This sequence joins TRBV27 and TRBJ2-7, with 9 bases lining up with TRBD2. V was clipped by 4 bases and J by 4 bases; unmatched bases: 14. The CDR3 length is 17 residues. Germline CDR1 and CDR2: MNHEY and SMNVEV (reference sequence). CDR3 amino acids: CASSSNTPAAGGYEQYF. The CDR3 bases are TGTGCCAGCAGTTCGAATACTCCCGCAGCGGGAGGTTACGAGCAGTACTTC.

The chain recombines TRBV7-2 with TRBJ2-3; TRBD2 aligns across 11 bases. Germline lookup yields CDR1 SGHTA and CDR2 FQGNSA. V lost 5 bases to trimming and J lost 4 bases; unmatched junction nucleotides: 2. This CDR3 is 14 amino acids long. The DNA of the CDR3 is TGTGCCAGCAGCACTAGCGGGAGATCAGATACGCAGTATTTT. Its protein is CASSTSGRSDTQYF.